This T cell receptor beta chain stems from a study of shared clonotypes between healthy human individuals. The CDR3 consists of 13 residues. Germline V CDR1 and CDR2: SGHVS, FQNEAQ. V was cut by 5 bases and J by 1 base, with 9 bases left in between. The table came from immunoSEQ multiplex PCR; TCRdb's copy has only in-frame clones and leaves some out. The sample has approximately 88,000 clones; 60% to 70% are singletons. Donors comprised healthy HIV-negative adults lacking recent acute infections or vaccinations. Sequencing used memory CD8+ T cells sorted from blood. The subset here: CD45RO+ cells pooled with CCR7-negative TemRA cells. V is TRBV7-8 and J is TRBJ2-7; no definite D call. The receptor's source is a man aged 25-45 years in good health. CDR3 coding DNA: TGTGCCAGCAGCCGCGGCGCATCCTACGAGCAGTACTTC. Translating gives CASSRGASYEQYF.